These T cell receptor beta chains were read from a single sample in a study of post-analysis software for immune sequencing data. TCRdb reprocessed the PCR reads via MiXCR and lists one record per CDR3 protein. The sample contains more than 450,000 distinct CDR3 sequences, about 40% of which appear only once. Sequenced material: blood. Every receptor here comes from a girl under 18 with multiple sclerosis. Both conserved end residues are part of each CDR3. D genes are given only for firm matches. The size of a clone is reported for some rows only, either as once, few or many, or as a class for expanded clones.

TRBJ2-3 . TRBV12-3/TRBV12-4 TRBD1 CASSRQGTLTDTEYF
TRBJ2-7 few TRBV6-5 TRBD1 CASRKGQGSYEQYF
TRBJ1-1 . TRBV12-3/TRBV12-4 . CASSFGGPEAFF
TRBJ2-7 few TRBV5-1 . CASSLVPSIQRPYEQYF
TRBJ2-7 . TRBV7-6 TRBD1 CASSLALTGGIGEQYF
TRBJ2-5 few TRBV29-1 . CSVPPGQQETQYF
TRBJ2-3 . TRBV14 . CASSLPGTTDTQYF
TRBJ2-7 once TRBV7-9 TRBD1 CASSLVGGLAYEQYF
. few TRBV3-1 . CACSPQIGRSYEQYF
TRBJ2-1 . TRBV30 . CAWSLWRSAEQFF
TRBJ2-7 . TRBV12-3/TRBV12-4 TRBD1 CASRGWDRPYEQYF
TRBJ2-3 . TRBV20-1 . CSTRSEVSADTQYF
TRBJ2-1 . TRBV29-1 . CSVVFRKDNEQFF
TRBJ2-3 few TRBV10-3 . CAISPVGYLSTDTQYF
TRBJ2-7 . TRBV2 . CASSFDTSYEQYF
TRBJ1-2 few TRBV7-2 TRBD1 CASSLETGGFTDYGYTF
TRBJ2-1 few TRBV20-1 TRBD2 CSAETSGGAGNEQFF
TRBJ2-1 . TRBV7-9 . CASSFQNEQFF
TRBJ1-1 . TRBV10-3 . CAISDSTVHNTEAFF
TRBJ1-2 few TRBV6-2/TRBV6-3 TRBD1 CASSQTGTGYTF
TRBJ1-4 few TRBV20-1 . CSVRVNEKLFF
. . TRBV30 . CAWRGPSYEQYF
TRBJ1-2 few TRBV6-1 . CASSRQADGYTF
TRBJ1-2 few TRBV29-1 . CSVPDTGTSYTF
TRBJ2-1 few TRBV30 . CAWRVGYEQFF
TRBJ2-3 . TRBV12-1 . CASRPGGTQYF
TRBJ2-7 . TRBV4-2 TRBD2 CVSSQPKASGSYEQYF
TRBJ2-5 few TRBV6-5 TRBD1 CASSWGQGIDFQETQYF
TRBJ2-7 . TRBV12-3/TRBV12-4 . CASSVGWGPANEQYF
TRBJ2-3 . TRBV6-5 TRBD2 CASSTIAGGYTDTQYF
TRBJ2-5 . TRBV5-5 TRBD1 CASSWTSGGGPETQYF
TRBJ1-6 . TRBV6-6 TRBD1 CASSPLDRGSPLHF
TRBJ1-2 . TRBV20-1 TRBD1 CSARDRRQGNYGYTF
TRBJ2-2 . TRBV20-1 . CSAGTFNTGELFF
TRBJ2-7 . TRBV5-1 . CASSLARGMGSYEQYF
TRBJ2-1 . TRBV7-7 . CASSFTVSSYNEQFF
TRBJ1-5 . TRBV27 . CASSFGFSNQPQHF
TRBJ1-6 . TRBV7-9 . CASSLASGTPISPLHF
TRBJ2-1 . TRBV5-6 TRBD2 CASSLAASGRYYNEQFF
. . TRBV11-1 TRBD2 CASSLGLAGMETQYF
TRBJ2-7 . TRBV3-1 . CASSQVNRETYEQYF
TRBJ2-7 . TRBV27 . CASKTISSYEQYF
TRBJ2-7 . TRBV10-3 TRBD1 CAISRTGSAYEQYF
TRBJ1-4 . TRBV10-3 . CAISESAGRGHRNEKLFF
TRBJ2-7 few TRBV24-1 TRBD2 CATSEPGLAGGSQYF
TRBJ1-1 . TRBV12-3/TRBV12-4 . CASSFLSEAFF
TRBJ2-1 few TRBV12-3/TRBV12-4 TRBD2 CASSFITGGLDEQFF
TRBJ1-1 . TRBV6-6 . CASSYSGAGTEAFF
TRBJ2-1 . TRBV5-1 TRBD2 CASSLVVGGSYNEQFF
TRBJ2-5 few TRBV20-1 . CSASLLRGETQYF
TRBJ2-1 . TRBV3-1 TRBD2 CASSHRRTSGANNEQFF
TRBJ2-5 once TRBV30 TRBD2 CAWRPGGALETQYF
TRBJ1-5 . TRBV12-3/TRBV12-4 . CASSRAFNQPQHF
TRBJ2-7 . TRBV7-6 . CASSLEGGASYEQYF